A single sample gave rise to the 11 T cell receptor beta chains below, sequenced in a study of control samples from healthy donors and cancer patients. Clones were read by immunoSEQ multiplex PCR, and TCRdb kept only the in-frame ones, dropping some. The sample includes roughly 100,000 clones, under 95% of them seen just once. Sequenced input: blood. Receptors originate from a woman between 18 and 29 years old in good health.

For the CDR3, the DNA is TGTGCCAGCAGCGGGGGTGGGGGGGACACCTTC. It codes for CASSGGGGDTF. The chain uses TRBV9 and TRBJ1-2, with D possibly being TRBD1 (5 bases). The CDR3 spans 11 residues. The V gene's germline CDR1 is SGDLS and CDR2 YYNGEE. The germline V and J ends were trimmed by 3 bases and 12 bases, with 12 bases remaining between them.

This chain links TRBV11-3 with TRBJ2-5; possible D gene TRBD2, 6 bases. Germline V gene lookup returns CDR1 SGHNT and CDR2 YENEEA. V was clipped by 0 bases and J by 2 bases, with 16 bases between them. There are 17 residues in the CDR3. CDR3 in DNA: TGTGCCAGCAGCTTAGATGTGCTCGCGGGATATCAAGAGACCCAGTACTTC. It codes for CASSLDVLAGYQETQYF. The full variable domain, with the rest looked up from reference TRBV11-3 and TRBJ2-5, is EAGVVQSPRYKIIEKKQPVAFWCNPISGHNTLYWYLQNLGQGPELLIRYENEEAVDDSQLPKDRFSAERLKGVDSTLKIQPAELGDSAVYLCASSLDVLAGYQETQYFGPGTRLLVL.

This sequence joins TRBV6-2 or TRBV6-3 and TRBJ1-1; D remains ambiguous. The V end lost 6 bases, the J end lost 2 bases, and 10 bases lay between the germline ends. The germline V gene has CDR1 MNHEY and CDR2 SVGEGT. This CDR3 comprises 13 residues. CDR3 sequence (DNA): TGTGCCAGCAGCAGCAGCGAAAACACTGAAGCTTTCTTT. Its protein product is CASSSSENTEAFF.

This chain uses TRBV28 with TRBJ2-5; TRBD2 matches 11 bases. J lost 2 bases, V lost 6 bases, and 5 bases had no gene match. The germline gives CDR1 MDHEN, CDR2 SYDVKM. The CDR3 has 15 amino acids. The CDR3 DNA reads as TGTGCCAGCAGACATAGCGGGGGGGTACAAGAGACCCAGTACTTC. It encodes CASRHSGGVQETQYF. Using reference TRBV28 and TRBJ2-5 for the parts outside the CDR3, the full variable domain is DVKVTQSSRYLVKRTGEKVFLECVQDMDHENMFWYRQDPGLGLRLIYFSYDVKMKEKGDIPEGYSVSREKKERFSLILESASTNQTSMYLCASRHSGGVQETQYFGPGTRLLVL.

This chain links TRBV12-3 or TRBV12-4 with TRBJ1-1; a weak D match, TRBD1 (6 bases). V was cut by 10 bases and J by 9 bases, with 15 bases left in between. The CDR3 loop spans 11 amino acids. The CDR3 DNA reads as TGTGCCACCTCTGAGGGGGGGAAAGCTTTCTTT. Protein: CATSEGGKAFF.

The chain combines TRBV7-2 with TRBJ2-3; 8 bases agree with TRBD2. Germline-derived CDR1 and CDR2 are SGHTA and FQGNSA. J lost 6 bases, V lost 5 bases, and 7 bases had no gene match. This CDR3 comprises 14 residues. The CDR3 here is CASSKSGGRDTQYF. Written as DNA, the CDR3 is TGTGCCAGCAGCAAAAGCGGGGGCAGGGATACGCAGTATTTT.

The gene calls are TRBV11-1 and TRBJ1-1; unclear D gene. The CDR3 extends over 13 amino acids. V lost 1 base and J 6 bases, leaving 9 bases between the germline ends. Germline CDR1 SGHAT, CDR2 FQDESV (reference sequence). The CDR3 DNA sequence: TGTGCCAGCAGCTTAGGCCTGGGCGCTGAAGCTTTCTTT. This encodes CASSLGLGAEAFF.

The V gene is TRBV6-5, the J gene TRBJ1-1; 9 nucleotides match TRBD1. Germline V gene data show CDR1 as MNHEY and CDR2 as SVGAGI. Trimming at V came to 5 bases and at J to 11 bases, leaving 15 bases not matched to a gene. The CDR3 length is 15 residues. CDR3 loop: CASSHSQPGQGFAFF. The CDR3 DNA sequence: TGTGCCAGCAGTCATTCCCAGCCGGGACAGGGTTTCGCTTTCTTT.

CDR3 nucleotides: TGTGCCAGCAGCGCGTGGATGGAGCCCCAGCATTTT. It translates to CASSAWMEPQHF. The chain combines TRBV7-6 with TRBJ1-5; D is undetermined. The CDR3 spans 12 residues. Per the germline V gene, CDR1 is SGHVS and CDR2 is FNYEAQ. Trimming pared 5 bases from V and 8 bases from J, leaving 10 bases between.

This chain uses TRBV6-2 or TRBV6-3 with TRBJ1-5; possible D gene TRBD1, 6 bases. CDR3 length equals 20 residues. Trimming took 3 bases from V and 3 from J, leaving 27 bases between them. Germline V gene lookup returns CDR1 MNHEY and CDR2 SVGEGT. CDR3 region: CASSYSPGIGGTEINQPQHF. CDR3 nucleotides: TGTGCCAGCAGTTATTCGCCTGGGATCGGGGGCACCGAGATCAATCAGCCCCAGCATTTT.

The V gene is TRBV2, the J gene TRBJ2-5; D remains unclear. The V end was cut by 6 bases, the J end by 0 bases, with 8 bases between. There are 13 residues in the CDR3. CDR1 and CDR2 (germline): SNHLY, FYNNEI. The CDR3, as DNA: TGTGCCAGCAGCATTGCCGACCAAGAGACCCAGTACTTC. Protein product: CASSIADQETQYF.